Listed below are T cell receptor beta chains from one sample, sequenced in a study. Assay: immunoSEQ multiplex PCR; the TCRdb copy retains only in-frame clones and omits some. The table has 60,000 to 75,000 clones, 80% to 95% seen once. Sequencing input: PBMCs. All receptors derive from a man aged 40-50 years with rheumatoid arthritis. Each CDR3 is given with its conserved first and last residue. D genes are given only for firm matches. The size of a clone is reported for some rows only, either as once, few or many, or as a class for expanded clones.

CDR3nt,CDR3aa,abundance,v_gene,j_gene,d_gene
TGTGCCAGCACCCCCGGGACAGGCCTCTCCTACGAGCAGTACTTC,CASTPGTGLSYEQYF,few,TRBV7-9,TRBJ2-7,TRBD1
TGTGCCAGCATAAGAGGCGGGGCGAACACCGGGGAGCTGTTTTTT,CASIRGGANTGELFF,.,TRBV6-5,TRBJ2-2,.
TGTGCCAGCACGGGACAGGGGGGCATGAACACTGAAGCTTTCTTT,CASTGQGGMNTEAFF,.,TRBV2,TRBJ1-1,TRBD1
TGTGCCAGCAGTTTCAAGGACATTCAGTACTTC,CASSFKDIQYF,.,TRBV12-3/TRBV12-4,TRBJ2-4,.
TGTGCCAGCAGCCAGCGAGGGGGCTTGGACATTCAGTACTTC,CASSQRGGLDIQYF,.,TRBV14,TRBJ2-4,TRBD1
TGCAGTGCTAGTTACTCAGGGGGCAGATCGAGCAATCAGCCCCAGCATTTT,CSASYSGGRSSNQPQHF,once,TRBV20-1,TRBJ1-5,TRBD1
TGTGCCAGCAGCTCGGACCTCAGGGGCTATGGCTACACCTTC,CASSSDLRGYGYTF,.,TRBV7-6,TRBJ1-2,.
TGTGCCAGCAGCACTATGGGGGGGCGAGGTGGCACTGAAGCTTTCTTT,CASSTMGGRGGTEAFF,.,TRBV7-2,TRBJ1-1,.
TGTGCCAGCAGTTACCGGGACAGGGCGAACTATGGCTACACCTTC,CASSYRDRANYGYTF,.,TRBV6-5,TRBJ1-2,TRBD1
TGTGCCATCAGTGGTAAGGCCGGGGAGCTGTTTTTT,CAISGKAGELFF,.,TRBV10-3,TRBJ2-2,.
TGTGCCAGCAGTTACGGCACCTTACGGGCCCACAATGAGCAGTTCTTC,CASSYGTLRAHNEQFF,.,TRBV6-5,TRBJ2-1,.
TGTGCCACCAGTGATAGTAGCGGAGCTCGAAACAATGAGCAGTTCTTC,CATSDSSGARNNEQFF,.,TRBV24-1,TRBJ2-1,.
TGTGCCAGCAGTTTATTGACAAAACCTCAAGAGACCCAGTACTTC,CASSLLTKPQETQYF,.,TRBV27,TRBJ2-5,.
TGTGCCAGCAGGACCCCGAGCACGGGGAGCCTAAACACCGGGGAGCTGTTTTTT,CASRTPSTGSLNTGELFF,.,TRBV5-5,TRBJ2-2,.
TGTGCCAGCAGCTTAGCCGGGGGCGCTGAAGCTTTCTTT,CASSLAGGAEAFF,once,TRBV5-4,TRBJ1-1,.
TGCAGTGCTAGTTCCGACAGGGGTTCCTACGAGCAGTACTTC,CSASSDRGSYEQYF,.,TRBV20-1,TRBJ2-7,TRBD1
TGTGCCAGCAGTTTATCGCTCCCGGGGGCCACAGATACGCAGTATTTT,CASSLSLPGATDTQYF,.,TRBV28,TRBJ2-3,.
TGCGCCAGCAGCTTACGGGAATCCGGGGAGCTGTTTTTT,CASSLRESGELFF,few,TRBV5-1,TRBJ2-2,.
TGTGCCAGCCAAGGCTACGGGACAGCTTTCTTT,CASQGYGTAFF,few,TRBV12-3/TRBV12-4,TRBJ1-1,.
TGTGCCAGCACCCCCCCGGGACGAGTTTGGGAGCTGTTTTTT,CASTPPGRVWELFF,.,TRBV9,TRBJ2-2,.
TGTGCCAGCAGGGCGACGACAGGGACCTCCTACGAGCAGTACTTC,CASRATTGTSYEQYF,.,TRBV6-5,TRBJ2-7,TRBD1
TGTGCCAGCAGCCGAACCGGGACAGGGATTCGCACAGATACGCAGTATTTT,CASSRTGTGIRTDTQYF,.,TRBV14,TRBJ2-3,TRBD1
TGTGCCATCAGGGGACCAGGGACAACCTACGAGCAGTACTTC,CAIRGPGTTYEQYF,.,TRBV10-3,TRBJ2-7,.
TGTGCCTGGGGGAGGGCCTACGAGCAGTACTTC,CAWGRAYEQYF,.,TRBV30,TRBJ2-7,TRBD2
TGCAGCGTCATGACAGGGGCCGTACCTTATGGCTACACCTTC,CSVMTGAVPYGYTF,.,TRBV29-1,TRBJ1-2,TRBD1
TGTGCCAGCAGCCCTACTAGCGGGAGGGTTAACAATGAGCAGTTCTTC,CASSPTSGRVNNEQFF,.,TRBV9,TRBJ2-1,TRBD2
TGTGCCACCAGTGGCCCGGTGGCGGCGGGAGGGGCCTACAATGAGCAGTTCTTC,CATSGPVAAGGAYNEQFF,.,TRBV24-1,TRBJ2-1,TRBD2
TGTGCCAGCTCTTGGTCGCGGGACACCGGGGAGCTGTTTTTT,CASSWSRDTGELFF,.,TRBV18,TRBJ2-2,.
TGTGCCAGCAGTTTATCATCTCGGGGACTAGCCGCGTACGAGCAGTACTTC,CASSLSSRGLAAYEQYF,.,TRBV28,TRBJ2-7,TRBD2
TGTGCCAGCGGTACATTGTATAGCAATCAGCCCCAGCATTTT,CASGTLYSNQPQHF,.,TRBV3-1/TRBV3-2,TRBJ1-5,.
TGTGCCACCAGTGATGCACATACTGGCTACACCTTC,CATSDAHTGYTF,.,TRBV24-1,TRBJ1-2,.
TGTGCCAGCAGCTGGGGAGACATAGCCGGAAACACCATATATTTT,CASSWGDIAGNTIYF,once,TRBV11-2,TRBJ1-3,.
TGTGCCAGCAGCTTGGTCTCTGACCACGAGCAGTACTTC,CASSLVSDHEQYF,few,TRBV7-9,TRBJ2-7,.
TGCGCCAGCAGCTTGGTGGGTGAAAAACTGTTTTTT,CASSLVGEKLFF,.,TRBV5-1,TRBJ1-4,.